The 14 T cell receptor beta chains presented below share a single source sample, sequenced in a study of identical twins. Using its own MiXCR run on the 5' RACE reads, TCRdb lists one record per CDR3 protein. The table has 1.5 million or so distinct CDR3 sequences, about 32% seen once. The source material was cord blood. These receptors were collected from a newborn girl in good health.

V gene TRBV27 combines with J gene TRBJ1-2; D might be TRBD1 (6 bases). Germline V gives CDR1 MNHEY, CDR2 SMNVEV (reference sequence). The CDR3 covers 14 residues. Trimming left V 6 bases short and J 5 bases short, with 16 bases between. The CDR3 nucleotides are TGTGCCAGCAGCCCCTCCCGACAGGTATATGGCTACACCTTC. Its translation is CASSPSRQVYGYTF.

This chain uses TRBV20-1 with TRBJ2-7, with D perhaps matching TRBD1 (6 bases). The CDR3 runs 13 residues. The ends were cut back, 5 bases at V and 4 bases at J, with 15 bases in the middle. CDR1 and CDR2 from the germline V gene are DFQATT and SNEGSKA (reference sequence). The CDR3 reads CSAYREGRYEQYF. As DNA, the CDR3 is TGCAGTGCTTACAGGGAAGGGCGTTACGAGCAGTACTTC.

This rearrangement joins TRBV5-5 to TRBJ1-5, with D uncertain. Germline CDR1 is SGHKS and CDR2 is YYEKEE (reference sequence). The CDR3 totals 15 residues. Between the trimmed V and J ends, which lost 1 base and 2 bases, there was a span of 10 bases. The CDR3 reads CASSLLPERNQPQHF. The CDR3 DNA follows: TGTGCCAGCAGCTTGCTCCCCGAGCGCAATCAGCCCCAGCATTTT.

This clonotype is a singleton in its sample. Given a much more abundant clone one base away, this may be a read error. The chain is built from TRBV5-1 and TRBJ2-5; 10 bases align to TRBD1. Germline CDR1 and CDR2: SGHRS and YFSETQ. The CDR3 has 13 amino acids. J gave up 11 bases and V 4 bases, and 8 bases lay outside the gene matches. CDR3 bases: TGCGCCAGCAGCCGACAGGGGGCGATTGAGCAGTACTTC. Amino acids: CASSRQGAIEQYF.

This chain uses TRBV21-1 with TRBJ2-4; TRBD1 is the table's D call, not checked against the DNA. TRBV21-1 is given as a pseudogene. This CDR3 is built from 15 residues. The CDR3 DNA is TGTGCCAGCAGCAAAGGTTGGGGGGCCAAAAACATTCAGTACTTC. Protein: CASSKGWGAKNIQYF.

For the CDR3, the DNA is TGTGCCAGCACTTATAGGGCAGGCACAGATACGCAGTATTTT. This encodes CASTYRAGTDTQYF. The chain has TRBV6-2 or TRBV6-3 and TRBJ2-3; D is unresolved. CDR1 MNHEY and CDR2 SVGEGT come from the germline V gene. This CDR3 has 14 amino acids. Trimming took 7 bases from V and 1 from J, leaving 12 bases between them.

The V and J genes are TRBV4-1 and TRBJ2-1; 7 bases are shared with TRBD1. The assigned J gene may be wrong: the sequence end matches TRBJ2-7 better. The CDR3 is 16 residues long. CDR1 MGHRA and CDR2 YSYEKL come from the germline V gene. CDR3 protein: CASSHHRGRSYNEQYF. The CDR3 DNA is TGCGCCAGCAGCCACCACAGGGGCCGCTCCTACAATGAGCAGTACTTC.

The chain links TRBV7-9 to TRBJ1-1; maybe TRBD1 (5 bases). From germline, CDR1 is SEHNR and CDR2 FQNEAQ (reference sequence). V was pared by 1 base and J by 5 bases, with 20 bases between. The CDR3 loop spans 17 amino acids. This chain's CDR3 is CASSLGFSGKARTEAFF. In DNA form, the CDR3 reads TGTGCCAGCAGCTTAGGGTTCTCAGGGAAAGCGAGGACTGAAGCTTTCTTT.

This chain links TRBV19 with TRBJ1-5; D might be TRBD1 (5 bases). This CDR3 is built from 16 residues. The V end was cut by 4 bases, the J end by 4 bases, with 17 bases between. CDR1 and CDR2 from the germline V gene are LNHDA and SQIVND (reference sequence). This CDR3 is CASSNPPGGKNQPQHF. In DNA, the CDR3 is TGTGCCAGTAGTAACCCCCCCGGGGGTAAAAATCAGCCCCAGCATTTT. The full variable domain, with the rest looked up from reference TRBV19 and TRBJ1-5, is DGGITQSPKYLFRKEGQNVTLSCEQNLNHDAMYWYRQDPGQGLRLIYYSQIVNDFQKGDIAEGYSVSREKKESFPLTVTSAQKNPTAFYLCASSNPPGGKNQPQHFGDGTRLSIL.

The V call is TRBV27, the J call TRBJ2-1, with 9 bases lining up with TRBD2. J gave up 0 bases and V 5 bases, and 8 bases lay outside the gene matches. CDR3 size: 17 residues. The V gene's germline CDR1 is MNHEY and CDR2 SMNVEV (reference sequence). The CDR3, as DNA: TGTGCCAGCAGTCCCCGGACTAGCGCAAACTCCTACAATGAGCAGTTCTTC. It codes for CASSPRTSANSYNEQFF.

The chain recombines TRBV5-1 with TRBJ2-1; possibly TRBD2 for D (5 bases). This CDR3 has 14 residues. Trimming took off 0 bases at V and 7 bases at J, with 11 bases between the two ends. Germline CDR1 SGHRS, CDR2 YFSETQ. The CDR3 protein is CASSLDAGRNEQFF. The CDR3 region has the DNA TGCGCCAGCAGCTTGGATGCGGGCCGGAATGAGCAGTTCTTC.

The sample holds a few counts of this clonotype. V usage is TRBV19 and J usage is TRBJ2-3; no clear D gene. The V end was cut by 10 bases, the J end by 3 bases, with 14 bases between. Germline CDR1 and CDR2: LNHDA and SQIVND (reference sequence). The CDR3 runs to 13 residues. The CDR3 nucleotides are TGTGCCACCCTAAAGGAGAGTACAGATACGCAGTATTTT. Its translation: CATLKESTDTQYF.

Comment on this clonotype: This could be a read error, since a much larger clone is one nucleotide away. This chain joins TRBV27 and TRBJ1-2, with D possibly TRBD1 on 6 matching bases. The ends were cut back, 7 bases at V and 2 bases at J, with 17 bases in the middle. In germline, CDR1 is MNHEY, CDR2 SMNVEV (reference sequence). The CDR3 covers 15 residues. CDR3: CASNVNRAGNYGYTF. The CDR3 nucleotides read TGTGCCAGCAATGTTAACAGGGCGGGGAACTATGGCTACACCTTC.

This clonotype has a count of ten or more. A single base separates this from a much larger clone, so it may be a read error. The CDR3 protein is CASSLGAYNEQYF. DNA of the CDR3: TGTGCCAGCAGTTTAGGGGCCTACAATGAGCAGTACTTC. The genes are TRBV5-1 and TRBJ2-5; the D gene is possibly TRBD1 (5 bases). The CDR3 totals 13 residues. Germline V gene sequence: CDR1 SGHRS, CDR2 YFSETQ.